The 23 T cell receptor beta chains presented below share a single source sample, sequenced in a study of beta chain features in type 1 diabetes. Study-wide results and caveats: Researchers report that Type 1 diabetes patients had moderately but significantly shorter TCRB CDR3s across all four CD4+ subsets.

Their antigens are not known. Expressed TCRB transcripts were sequenced because the entire RNA isolate underwent reverse transcription. Method: immunoSEQ multiplex PCR; TCRdb's copy keeps in-frame clones and lacks some. The sample lists roughly 230,000 clones, approximately 11% occurring once. Sequenced sample: naive CD4+ T cells from blood. All receptors derive from a man aged 25 to 40 with type 1 diabetes.

This chain uses TRBV2 with TRBJ2-2; 9 bases fit TRBD1. The J segment lost 6 bases and the V segment lost 5 bases, leaving 10 bases of the junction unmatched. This CDR3 region has 16 residues. Germline V gene sequence: CDR1 SNHLY, CDR2 FYNNEI. This CDR3 reads CASSPPGQGSPGELFF. DNA for the CDR3: TGTGCCAGCAGTCCGCCGGGACAGGGCTCCCCCGGGGAGCTGTTTTTT.

The chain employs TRBV10-3 and TRBJ1-2; 9 positions match TRBD1. Germline V gene sequence: CDR1 ENHRY, CDR2 SYGVKD. The junction had 12 bases not matched to a gene; V was cut back by 2 bases and J by 8 bases. This CDR3 is built from 16 residues. The CDR3 DNA reads as TGTGCCATCAGTGAGACCACCTCTACAGGGGGCGAAGGCTACACCTTC. It is translated as CAISETTSTGGEGYTF.

A few counts support this clone. The chain combines TRBV2 with TRBJ1-5, with 8 bases aligning to TRBD1. Germline trimming cut 6 bases from V and 5 bases from J; bases unmatched to any gene: 6. Germline values: CDR1 SNHLY, CDR2 FYNNEI. The CDR3 runs 14 residues. In DNA, the CDR3 is TGTGCCAGCAGGGCACAGGGGGGCCATCAGCCCCAGCATTTT. Translation gives CASRAQGGHQPQHF.

This clone was found a few times. The gene calls are TRBV6-1 and TRBJ2-4; D is unclear. The germline V and J ends were trimmed by 6 bases and 6 bases, with 18 bases remaining between them. The CDR3 covers 15 residues. Per germline, CDR1 MNHNS and CDR2 SASEGT. CDR3 nucleotide sequence: TGTGCCAGCAGAACCCGCCTTGACAACCGAAACATTCAGTACTTC. Translation: CASRTRLDNRNIQYF.

In this sample, this clone turned up a few times. The chain is built from TRBV6-5 and TRBJ2-1, with D uncertain. Trimming shortened V by 3 bases and J by 10 bases, and 13 bases separated the two germline ends. The germline CDR1 and CDR2 sequences are MNHEY and SVGAGI. The CDR3 has 13 residues. CDR3 sequence reads: CASSYRAVGEQFF. The CDR3 nucleotides are TGTGCCAGCAGTTATCGTGCCGTCGGGGAGCAGTTCTTC.

Written as DNA, the CDR3 is TGTGCCAGCAGTGTATTGGTAGGACAATATGGCTACACCTTC. As protein: CASSVLVGQYGYTF. This chain connects TRBV2 to TRBJ1-2, with D possibly matching TRBD1 (5 bases). This CDR3 region has 14 residues. Per the germline V gene, CDR1 is SNHLY and CDR2 is FYNNEI. Trimming stripped 4 bases from V and 5 bases from J, with 14 bases between.

This clone appeared a few times. This chain joins TRBV28 and TRBJ1-2; no reliable D call. V lost 1 base and J lost 2, with 8 bases in between. Germline assignment: CDR1 MDHEN and CDR2 SYDVKM. The CDR3 sequence is 14 residues long. CDR3 in amino acids: CASSLFGGNYGYTF. In nucleotides, the CDR3 is TGTGCCAGCAGTTTATTCGGAGGCAACTATGGCTACACCTTC.

The chain carries TRBV5-1 and TRBJ2-5; D unclear. There are 13 residues in the CDR3. Trimming took off 4 bases at V and 4 bases at J, with 11 bases between the two ends. Germline CDR1 SGHRS, CDR2 YFSETQ. The CDR3 spells CASSVTPGETQYF. The CDR3 DNA reads TGCGCCAGCAGCGTGACACCCGGAGAGACCCAGTACTTC.

CDR3 in amino acids: CASSRDGTSGPYNEQFF. The CDR3 DNA is TGTGCCAGCTCACGCGACGGGACTAGCGGGCCCTACAATGAGCAGTTCTTC. This rearrangement joins TRBV18 to TRBJ2-1; TRBD2 agrees at 12 bases. The germline CDR1 and CDR2 sequences are KGHSH and LQKENI. This CDR3 has 17 residues. V trimming: 4 bases; J trimming: 2 bases; junction bases outside the gene matches: 6.

The chain joins TRBV10-3 to TRBJ1-1; TRBD1 matches at 7 bases. CDR1 and CDR2 (germline): ENHRY, SYGVKD. V was pared by 4 bases and J by 1 base, with 3 bases of the junction left unmatched. The CDR3 length is 14 residues. The CDR3 coding sequence is TGTGCCATCAGTGTGCGGACAGGGAACACTGAAGCTTTCTTT. It specifies CAISVRTGNTEAFF.

The V and J genes are TRBV4-1 and TRBJ2-7; 7 nucleotides align to TRBD2. Germline V lookup: CDR1 MGHRA, CDR2 YSYEKL. This CDR3 has 14 residues. The V and J ends lost 2 bases and 6 bases, in that order; junction bases with no gene match: 7. CDR3 sequence reads: CASSQRGLLGEQYF. The CDR3 DNA follows: TGCGCCAGCAGCCAAAGGGGACTACTGGGCGAGCAGTACTTC.

This clone was seen more than once but under ten times. Its ends do not fully match the called genes, so a read error is possible. The chain uses TRBV25-1 and TRBJ1-2; unclear D gene. Germline V gene lookup returns CDR1 MGHDK and CDR2 SYGVNS. This CDR3 region has 13 residues. The CDR3 sequence is CASTTGVIGQEVF. CDR3 nucleotide sequence: TGTGCCAGCACCACCGGCGTGATTGGTCAGGAGGTCTTC.

The rearrangement links TRBV15 to TRBJ2-1; 8 positions match TRBD2. This CDR3 has 18 residues. Germline values: CDR1 LNHNV, CDR2 YYDKDF (reference sequence). Trimming removed 0 bases from V and 2 bases from J; junction bases left unmatched: 9. The CDR3 protein is CATSRDRAAGGPYNEQFF. The DNA for the CDR3 is TGTGCCACCAGCAGAGATCGGGCCGCGGGGGGACCCTACAATGAGCAGTTCTTC.

The CDR3, as DNA: TGTGCCAGCTCACCAGGGACAGGGGCCAAAAACATTCAGTACTTC. Its translation is CASSPGTGAKNIQYF. The chain carries TRBV18 and TRBJ2-4; 9 bases line up with TRBD1. V lost 2 bases to trimming and J lost 1 base; unmatched junction nucleotides: 0. The germline CDR1 and CDR2 sequences are KGHSH and LQKENI. CDR3 length: 15 amino acids.

This chain joins TRBV5-6 and TRBJ2-5; D ambiguous. Trimming removed 0 bases at V and 7 bases at J, with 10 bases between. Germline CDR1 reads SGHDT; CDR2 reads YYEEEE. This CDR3 has 13 amino acids. The CDR3 is CASSLGNHRTQYF. DNA for the CDR3: TGTGCCAGCAGCTTGGGCAACCATAGGACCCAGTACTTC.

This clone was counted only a few times. The chain recombines TRBV29-1 with TRBJ1-5; tentative D call: TRBD1 (5 bases). CDR1 and CDR2 (germline): SQVTM, ANQGSEA. V was pared by 5 bases and J by 8 bases, with 16 bases between. CDR3 size: 13 residues. This chain's CDR3 is CSVSKGTGEPQHF. Here the CDR3 DNA reads TGCAGCGTTTCTAAGGGCACGGGGGAGCCCCAGCATTTT. The entire variable domain, with the rest obtained from reference TRBV29-1 and TRBJ1-5, is as follows: SAVISQKPSRDICQRGTSLTIQCQVDSQVTMMFWYRQQPGQSLTLIATANQGSEATYESGFVIDKFPISRPNLTFSTLTVSNMSPEDSSIYLCSVSKGTGEPQHFGDGTRLSIL.

This clone was counted a few times. The chain is built from TRBV19 and TRBJ1-2; tentative D call: TRBD1 (6 bases). CDR3 size: 14 residues. V lost 6 bases and J 2 bases, leaving 13 bases between the germline ends. Looked up from germline, CDR1 is LNHDA and CDR2 is SQIVND (reference sequence). The CDR3 sequence is CASSRQAKNYGYTF. The CDR3 DNA reads TGTGCCAGTAGCAGACAGGCAAAGAACTATGGCTACACCTTC.

V gene TRBV5-1 combines with J gene TRBJ2-3, with 11 bases fitting TRBD1. J was trimmed by 1 base and V by 4 bases; bases with no gene match: 11. This CDR3 comprises 18 residues. Germline V gives CDR1 SGHRS, CDR2 YFSETQ. The CDR3 nucleotides are TGCGCCAGCAGCACTAGTCCCGGGACAGGGGGTCGCACAGATACGCAGTATTTT. As protein: CASSTSPGTGGRTDTQYF.

J is TRBJ2-5 and V is TRBV5-1; D call uncertain. The germline gives CDR1 SGHRS, CDR2 YFSETQ. Trimming pared 6 bases from V and 5 bases from J, leaving 14 bases between. There are 13 residues in the CDR3. The CDR3 nucleotides read TGCGCCAGCAACGTTCCGGGTGGGGAGACCCAGTACTTC. This translates into CASNVPGGETQYF.

V and J are TRBV4-2 and TRBJ2-1; possible D gene TRBD2, 5 bases. This CDR3 spans 15 amino acids. Trimming removed 0 bases at V and 0 bases at J, with 6 bases between. Germline assignment: CDR1 LGHNA and CDR2 YNFKEQ. The CDR3 here is CASSQDSGSYNEQFF. In DNA, the CDR3 is TGTGCCAGCAGCCAAGACAGCGGCTCCTACAATGAGCAGTTCTTC.

The rearrangement joins TRBV5-1 to TRBJ2-5, with 11 bases fitting TRBD2. The germline gives CDR1 SGHRS, CDR2 YFSETQ. The CDR3 runs 15 residues. Trimming at V came to 4 bases and at J to 1 base, leaving 3 bases not matched to a gene. The CDR3 region has the DNA TGCGCCAGCAGCCCGACTAGCGGGGCCCAAGAGACCCAGTACTTC. The encoded protein is CASSPTSGAQETQYF.

The CDR3 loop reads CATSRGLAANIEETQYF. The DNA of the CDR3 is TGTGCCACCAGCAGAGGACTAGCGGCAAATATTGAAGAGACCCAGTACTTC. This chain uses TRBV15 with TRBJ2-5; 9 bases are shared with TRBD2. The junction had 9 bases not matched to a gene; V was cut back by 1 base and J by 3 bases. Germline CDR1 and CDR2: LNHNV and YYDKDF (reference sequence). The CDR3 is 17 residues long.

This clone showed up just a few times. The chain couples TRBV14 to TRBJ2-1, with 10 nucleotides matching TRBD2. V lost 5 bases, J lost 4 bases, and 2 bases stayed unmatched. The CDR3 contains 14 residues. CDR1 is SGHDN, CDR2 FVKESK, per germline. For the CDR3, the DNA is TGTGCCAGCAGCAGGACTAGCGGTTACAATGAGCAGTTCTTC. Translation: CASSRTSGYNEQFF.